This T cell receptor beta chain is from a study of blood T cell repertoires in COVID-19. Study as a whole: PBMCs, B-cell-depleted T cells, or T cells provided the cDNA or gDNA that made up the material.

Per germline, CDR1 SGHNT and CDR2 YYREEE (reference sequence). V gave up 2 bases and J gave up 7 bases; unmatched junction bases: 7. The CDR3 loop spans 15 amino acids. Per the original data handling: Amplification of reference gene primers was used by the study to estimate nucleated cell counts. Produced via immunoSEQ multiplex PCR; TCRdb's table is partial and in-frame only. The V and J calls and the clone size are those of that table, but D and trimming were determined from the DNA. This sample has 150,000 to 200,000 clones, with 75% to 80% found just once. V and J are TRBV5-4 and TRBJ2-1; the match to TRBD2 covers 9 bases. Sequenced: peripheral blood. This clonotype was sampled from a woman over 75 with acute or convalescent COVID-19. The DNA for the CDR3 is TGTGCCAGCAGCTTCGGCGGGAGGGCCAGAAATGAGCAGTTCTTC. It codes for CASSFGGRARNEQFF.